One sample yielded the 27 T cell receptor beta chains listed below, sequenced in a study of shared clonotypes between healthy human individuals. Using immunoSEQ multiplex PCR, the repertoire was profiled, and TCRdb retains in-frame clones only, with some absent. The sample contains about half a million clones, 81% of which appear only once. Sequencing was performed on PBMCs. These receptors all come from a woman in her forties in good health. Some clones in this sample may be carry-over from other donors' samples.

The chain links TRBV6-5 to TRBJ2-6, with D uncertain. Germline lookup yields CDR1 MNHEY and CDR2 SVGAGI. The V end was cut by 4 bases, the J end by 2 bases, with 0 bases between. The CDR3 has 12 amino acids. Here the CDR3 reads CASSSGANVLTF. The CDR3 DNA sequence: TGTGCCAGCAGTTCTGGGGCCAACGTCCTGACTTTC.

As for this clone: The sample holds other DNA sequences that translate to the same CDR3. The J gene is TRBJ2-3, the V gene TRBV27; D remains ambiguous. The CDR3 is 12 residues long. Between the trimmed V and J ends, which lost 6 bases and 3 bases, there was a span of 7 bases. Germline CDR1 is MNHEY and CDR2 is SMNVEV (reference sequence). The CDR3 sequence is CASRGSTDTQYF. The CDR3 DNA is TGTGCCAGCAGGGGATCTACAGATACGCAGTATTTT.

This clone occurred many times. This chain joins TRBV19 and TRBJ2-1; the D gene is possibly TRBD1 (5 bases). V lost 5 bases, J lost 0 bases, and 11 bases lay in between. From germline, CDR1 is LNHDA and CDR2 SQIVND (reference sequence). The CDR3 is 15 residues long. CDR3 residues: CASSGAASSYNEQFF. The CDR3 DNA reads as TGTGCCAGTAGTGGGGCGGCCAGCTCCTACAATGAGCAGTTCTTC.

The chain is built from TRBV4-1 and TRBJ2-1; D unclear. Germline V gene data show CDR1 as MGHRA and CDR2 as YSYEKL. Trimming cost V 4 bases and J 6 bases, with 25 bases left between them. This CDR3 contains 18 residues. CDR3 residues: CASSLGSTPRRGGNEQFF. CDR3 in DNA: TGCGCCAGCAGCCTTGGATCTACCCCTAGGCGAGGCGGCAATGAGCAGTTCTTC.

This chain joins TRBV7-3 and TRBJ2-3; 7 bases line up with TRBD2. Germline loops: CDR1 SGHTA, CDR2 FQGTGA. This CDR3 is built from 15 residues. The V gene end was trimmed by 6 bases and the J gene end by 3 bases; junction bases not matched to a gene: 9. CDR3 sequence (DNA): TGTGCCAGCAGTGAAGGTCTAGCGGAAACAGATACGCAGTATTTT. Translating gives CASSEGLAETDTQYF.

This clone was seen only a few times. The chain combines TRBV7-9 with TRBJ2-6; no clear D gene. Germline V gives CDR1 SEHNR, CDR2 FQNEAQ (reference sequence). The CDR3 has 19 amino acids. Trimming removed 6 bases at V and 0 bases at J, with 21 bases between. The CDR3 loop is CASSRFGSGLVSGANVLTF. The CDR3 nucleotides read TGTGCCAGCAGTAGGTTCGGATCGGGCCTAGTCTCTGGGGCCAACGTCCTGACTTTC.

This clone occurred many times. The same CDR3 can be traced to other DNA sequences in this sample. CDR3 DNA: TGTGCCAGCAGCCCTACCGACACCTACTATGGCTACACCTTC. Translating gives CASSPTDTYYGYTF. The chain links TRBV7-9 to TRBJ1-2; D is unresolved. Between the trimmed V and J ends, which lost 5 bases and 3 bases, there was a span of 13 bases. Germline V gene data show CDR1 as SEHNR and CDR2 as FQNEAQ (reference sequence). The CDR3 consists of 14 residues.

This clone has only one observation. This rearrangement joins TRBV15 to TRBJ1-3, with 8 positions matching TRBD1. Germline CDR1 and CDR2: LNHNV and YYDKDF (reference sequence). J lost 4 bases, V lost 0 bases, and 5 bases had no gene match. CDR3 length: 16 amino acids. CDR3 protein: CATSRDPQGAGNTIYF. The CDR3 bases are TGTGCCACCAGCAGAGACCCCCAGGGGGCGGGAAACACCATATATTTT.

As for this clone: Other DNA sequences in the sample encode the same CDR3. The gene calls are TRBV7-7 and TRBJ2-1, with 8 bases identical to TRBD2. CDR1 and CDR2 from the germline V gene are SSHAT and FNYEAQ (reference sequence). V shed 4 bases and J 7 bases; nucleotides not matched to a gene: 9. This CDR3 is built from 15 residues. CDR3 in DNA: TGTGCCAGCAGCTCACTGGCGGGAGGTCATAATGAGCAGTTCTTC. Residues: CASSSLAGGHNEQFF.

This chain uses TRBV7-3 with TRBJ2-5; D is ambiguous. This CDR3 has 13 residues. Trimming removed 1 base from V and 1 base from J, with 4 bases in between. The germline gives CDR1 SGHTA, CDR2 FQGTGA. CDR3 protein: CASSLMVQETQYF. Here the CDR3 DNA reads TGTGCCAGCAGCTTAATGGTCCAAGAGACCCAGTACTTC.

The V and J genes are TRBV28 and TRBJ2-7; 14 bases map to TRBD2. Germline trimming cut 8 bases from V and 4 bases from J; bases unmatched to any gene: 10. CDR3 length equals 16 residues. Germline loops: CDR1 MDHEN, CDR2 SYDVKM. The DNA of the CDR3 is TGTGCCAGCGGAATCATGAGACTAGCGGGAGGGTACGAGCAGTACTTC. It is translated as CASGIMRLAGGYEQYF.

This rearrangement joins TRBV6-5 to TRBJ2-7, with unresolved D. CDR1 and CDR2 from the germline V gene are MNHEY and SVGAGI. CDR3 length equals 13 residues. V was clipped by 4 bases and J by 0 bases, with 7 bases between them. CDR3 in DNA: TGTGCCAGCAGTTCGGCCCCCTCCTACGAGCAGTACTTC. Translation gives CASSSAPSYEQYF.

This chain uses TRBV6-1 with TRBJ1-5, with 7 bases lining up with TRBD1. J lost 5 bases, V lost 6 bases, and 7 bases had no gene match. This CDR3 spans 14 amino acids. Germline V gives CDR1 MNHNS, CDR2 SASEGT. In nucleotides, the CDR3 is TGTGCCAGCAGCCCAGGGGGAGCCCATCAGCCCCAGCATTTT. As protein: CASSPGGAHQPQHF.

This rearrangement joins TRBV6-1 to TRBJ2-2; TRBD1 might be the D (6 bases). The V end lost 6 bases, the J end lost 1 base, and 12 bases lay between the germline ends. Germline V gene sequence: CDR1 MNHNS, CDR2 SASEGT. The CDR3 length is 15 residues. The CDR3 reads CASRWGQRNTGELFF. In DNA form, the CDR3 reads TGTGCCAGCAGGTGGGGACAAAGGAACACCGGGGAGCTGTTTTTT.

Notes on this clone: Only one base separates this from a far larger clonotype, so it likely reflects a read error. Other DNA sequences in the same sample also yield this CDR3. The chain joins TRBV29-1 to TRBJ2-6, with 7 bases matching TRBD1. This CDR3 has 15 residues. Looked up from germline, CDR1 is SQVTM and CDR2 is ANQGSEA. DNA of the CDR3: TGCAGCGTTGATTTACAGGGGACCGGGGCCAACGTCCTGACTTTT. It yields the protein CSVDLQGTGANVLTF.

This clone appeared a single time. For the CDR3, the DNA is TGTGCCAGCAGCTTGGGCGGGAGTAAGGCAGATACGCAGTATTTT. Its translation: CASSLGGSKADTQYF. The genes are TRBV5-4 and TRBJ2-3; 7 bases line up with TRBD2. The junction had 5 bases not matched to a gene; V was cut back by 0 bases and J by 4 bases. The germline CDR1 and CDR2 sequences are SGHNT and YYREEE (reference sequence). The CDR3 sequence is 15 residues long.

The chain couples TRBV27 to TRBJ2-1, with 8 bases lining up with TRBD2. In germline, CDR1 is MNHEY, CDR2 SMNVEV (reference sequence). Losses at the gene ends were 5 bases for V and 3 bases for J; bases not matched to a gene: 6. This CDR3 contains 15 residues. The CDR3 sequence is CASSGASGFYNEQFF. The CDR3 nucleotides read TGTGCCAGCAGTGGGGCTAGCGGGTTCTACAATGAGCAGTTCTTC.

This clone was seen more than once but under ten times. A single base separates this from a much larger clone, so it may be a read error. Different DNA sequences within this sample yield the same CDR3. The V and J genes are TRBV18 and TRBJ2-1, with D tentatively TRBD2 (5 bases). Germline V gives CDR1 KGHSH, CDR2 LQKENI. This CDR3 has 12 residues. V shed 6 bases and J shed 14 bases, with 17 bases lying between them. The CDR3 sequence is CASSTRSDVKFF. CDR3 sequence (DNA): TGTGCCAGCTCTACTAGATCGGATGTTAAGTTCTTC.

This clone was detected a few times. The chain carries TRBV5-4 and TRBJ2-7; D ambiguous. Deletions cut 4 bases from V and 5 bases from J, with 16 bases between. Germline-derived CDR1 and CDR2 are SGHNT and YYREEE (reference sequence). The CDR3 runs to 14 residues. The CDR3 protein is CASSRSLDQNEQYF. The CDR3 DNA reads TGTGCCAGCAGCAGGTCGCTTGATCAGAACGAGCAGTACTTC.

The chain is built from TRBV5-4 and TRBJ2-1; maybe TRBD2 (6 bases). Germline V CDR1 and CDR2: SGHNT, YYREEE (reference sequence). V was shortened by 4 bases and J by 0 bases, with 14 bases between the two germline ends. This CDR3 has 16 amino acids. CDR3 residues: CASSKSGLNSYNEQFF. CDR3 DNA sequence: TGTGCCAGCAGCAAGTCGGGACTGAACTCCTACAATGAGCAGTTCTTC.

Comment on this clone: With only one base between it and a far larger clone, this is likely a read error. This chain links TRBV5-1 with TRBJ2-2; D not resolved. CDR1 and CDR2 (germline): SGHRS, YFSETQ. The length of the CDR3 is 14 residues. V was shortened by 1 base and J by 0 bases, with 4 bases between the two germline ends. CDR3 nucleotide sequence: TGCGCCAGCAGCTTGAGGGCGAACACCGGGGAGCTGTTTTTT. It specifies CASSLRANTGELFF.

As for this clone: It differs at one base from a far larger clone, so likely a read error. This chain joins TRBV15 and TRBJ1-1; D might be TRBD1 (5 bases). From germline, CDR1 is LNHNV and CDR2 YYDKDF (reference sequence). This CDR3 region has 15 residues. The DNA of the CDR3 is TGTGCCACCGGCAGAGTAGGGGCTAGGAACACTGAAGCTTTCTTT. Translation: CATGRVGARNTEAFF.

This clone was detected only once. The likely explanation is a read error, given a far larger clone one base away. The genes are TRBV29-1 and TRBJ2-5; the match to TRBD2 covers 12 bases. The J call may not be correct, given that the DNA end is closer to TRBJ2-7. The CDR3 has 13 amino acids. Germline CDR1 reads SQVTM; CDR2 reads ANQGSEA. The CDR3 DNA sequence: TGCAGCGCTGCGGGACTAGCGGGCTACGAGCAGTACTTC. It is translated as CSAAGLAGYEQYF.

In regard to this clone: A single base separates this from a much larger clone, so it may be a read error. The CDR3 DNA reads TGTGCCAGCAGCTTAGTCAATGAGCAGTTCTTC. This translates into CASSLVNEQFF. V usage is TRBV7-2 and J usage is TRBJ2-1; no firm D call. The CDR3 length is 11 residues. Germline CDR1 is SGHTA and CDR2 is FQGNSA. Trimming removed 1 base at V and 6 bases at J, with 1 base between.

The chain combines TRBV7-3 with TRBJ1-3, with no clear D. V lost 1 base to trimming and J lost 2 bases, with 6 bases between them. The CDR3 loop spans 14 amino acids. The V gene's germline CDR1 is SGHTA and CDR2 FQGTGA. CDR3 amino acids: CASSLRTPGNTIYF. The CDR3 DNA reads as TGTGCCAGCAGCTTAAGGACCCCTGGAAACACCATATATTTT.

The rearrangement links TRBV19 to TRBJ1-4, with D unclear. Looked up from germline, CDR1 is LNHDA and CDR2 is SQIVND (reference sequence). CDR3 length: 12 residues. Trimming pared 9 bases from V and 7 bases from J, leaving 12 bases between. The CDR3 bases are TGTGCCAGCCGAGGGATTGGTGAAAAACTGTTTTTT. Translation gives CASRGIGEKLFF.

The chain recombines TRBV29-1 with TRBJ2-7; 12 positions match TRBD2. CDR1 and CDR2 from the germline V gene are SQVTM and ANQGSEA. The CDR3 covers 16 residues. V gave up 6 bases and J gave up 2 bases; unmatched junction bases: 11. The CDR3 here is CSVVKGLAGGTYEQYF. DNA for the CDR3: TGCAGCGTAGTGAAGGGGCTAGCGGGAGGGACCTACGAGCAGTACTTC.